Each of the 26 T cell receptor beta chains below was sequenced from the same sample in a study of identical twins. One entry per CDR3 protein results from TCRdb running MiXCR on the 5' RACE reads. The sample lists a few hundred thousand distinct CDR3 sequences, approximately 10% occurring once. Sequencing input: memory T cells sorted from blood. Receptors were obtained from a man aged 50 to 59 in good health.

This chain links TRBV30 with TRBJ1-1, with D possibly being TRBD1 (5 bases). Germline CDR1 and CDR2: GTSNPN and SVGIG (reference sequence). V shed 3 bases and J shed 1 base, with 12 bases lying between them. The CDR3 consists of 14 residues. CDR3 residues: CAWRNVGANTEAFF. CDR3 DNA: TGTGCCTGGAGGAATGTTGGGGCGAACACTGAAGCTTTCTTT.

The rearrangement joins TRBV12-3 or TRBV12-4 to TRBJ2-2; a possible D gene is TRBD2 (6 bases). Trimming cost V 7 bases and J 7 bases, with 19 bases left between them. This CDR3 region has 15 residues. The CDR3 DNA sequence: TGTGCCAGCACCAACCGGCCGGGGGTTGGCGGGGAGCTGTTTTTT. Translating gives CASTNRPGVGGELFF.

This clonotype has ten or more counts. This chain connects TRBV14 to TRBJ1-6; a weak D match, TRBD1 (5 bases). The CDR3 sequence is 13 residues long. The germline CDR1 and CDR2 sequences are SGHDN and FVKESK. Trimming removed 0 bases from V and 14 bases from J, with 11 bases in between. CDR3 protein: CASSQDYEGALHF. In DNA, the CDR3 is TGTGCCAGCAGCCAAGATTACGAAGGGGCCCTCCACTTT.

This clonotype was recorded many times. The chain joins TRBV6-2 or TRBV6-3 to TRBJ2-3; D call uncertain. V gave up 3 bases and J gave up 1 base, with 11 bases separating them. CDR1 is MNHEY and CDR2 is SVGEGT in the germline V gene. CDR3 length: 15 residues. The CDR3 bases are TGTGCCAGCAGTTATCGCGGAAGAGGCACAGATACGCAGTATTTT. This codes for CASSYRGRGTDTQYF.

This clonotype was recorded many times. This chain connects TRBV5-1 to TRBJ2-2, with 9 bases lining up with TRBD1. The CDR3 contains 16 residues. Germline values: CDR1 SGHRS, CDR2 YFSETQ. Trimming at V came to 1 base and at J to 4 bases, leaving 5 bases not matched to a gene. Here the CDR3 reads CASSLWGQGGTGELFF. In DNA form, the CDR3 reads TGCGCCAGCAGCTTGTGGGGACAGGGAGGCACCGGGGAGCTGTTTTTT.

This clonotype was seen only a few times. The J gene is TRBJ2-7, the V gene TRBV20-1; D is perhaps TRBD1 (5 bases). There are 15 residues in the CDR3. Germline V gene sequence: CDR1 DFQATT, CDR2 SNEGSKA (reference sequence). Trimming left V 0 bases short and J 2 bases short, with 14 bases between. The CDR3 coding sequence is TGCAGTGCTAGAGATAGGGCAGGGATTGCCTACGAGCAGTACTTC. Translation: CSARDRAGIAYEQYF.

This chain connects TRBV6-1 to TRBJ1-1; perhaps TRBD1 as D (5 bases). V lost 5 bases and J 1 base, leaving 14 bases between the germline ends. The germline V gene encodes CDR1 MNHNS and CDR2 SASEGT. This CDR3 has 15 residues. Here the CDR3 DNA reads TGTGCCAGCAGTCGAGGGAGAGGGGCGAACACTGAAGCTTTCTTT. Amino acids: CASSRGRGANTEAFF.

The chain has TRBV29-1 and TRBJ1-3; 7 bases fit TRBD1. The CDR3 loop spans 14 amino acids. Trimming removed 2 bases from V and 2 bases from J; junction bases left unmatched: 3. The germline gives CDR1 SQVTM, CDR2 ANQGSEA. The CDR3: CSVERTGAGNTIYF. The CDR3 bases are TGCAGCGTTGAACGGACAGGAGCTGGAAACACCATATATTTT.

This clonotype came up a few times. V is TRBV7-9 and J is TRBJ1-1; D perhaps matches TRBD1 (5 bases). The CDR3 extends over 15 amino acids. The germline gives CDR1 SEHNR, CDR2 FQNEAQ (reference sequence). V shed 4 bases and J shed 1 base, with 13 bases lying between them. Here the CDR3 reads CASSYSGVANTEAFF. The CDR3 DNA reads as TGTGCCAGCAGCTATTCGGGGGTAGCGAACACTGAAGCTTTCTTT.

The chain recombines TRBV12-3 or TRBV12-4 with TRBJ2-1; no firm D call. The V gene lost 8 bases and the J gene lost 2 bases, with 19 bases spanning the gap. The CDR3 is made up of 16 amino acids. The chain's CDR3 is CASGSHGRATYNEQFF. In DNA, the CDR3 is TGTGCCAGCGGTTCCCATGGCCGCGCAACCTACAATGAGCAGTTCTTC.

This clonotype was observed at least ten times. The chain combines TRBV7-9 with TRBJ1-1; a weak D match, TRBD1 (5 bases). Between the trimmed V and J ends, which lost 7 bases and 1 base, there was a span of 16 bases. Germline loops: CDR1 SEHNR, CDR2 FQNEAQ (reference sequence). This CDR3 is 15 amino acids long. The DNA of the CDR3 is TGTGCCAGCATGTTCTCGGGGGTCGGGAACACTGAAGCTTTCTTT. It codes for CASMFSGVGNTEAFF.

This clonotype was seen a few times. The V and J genes are TRBV20-1 and TRBJ2-1; TRBD2 matches 10 bases. This CDR3 is built from 13 residues. V shed 3 bases, J shed 7 bases, and the junction held 3 bases outside the gene matches. Looked up from germline, CDR1 is DFQATT and CDR2 is SNEGSKA (reference sequence). The CDR3 DNA is TGCAGTGCTAGCCGGACTAGCGGTAATGAGCAGTTCTTC. Protein: CSASRTSGNEQFF.

Ten or more counts support this clonotype. The chain uses TRBV12-3 or TRBV12-4 and TRBJ1-2, with a possible D match to TRBD1 (5 bases). The germline V and J ends were trimmed by 6 bases and 6 bases, with 8 bases remaining between them. The CDR3 loop spans 11 amino acids. The CDR3 spells CASSLGHGYTF. The CDR3 DNA follows: TGTGCCAGCAGCCTGGGACATGGCTACACCTTC.

The chain couples TRBV9 to TRBJ2-3; 10 bases line up with TRBD2. Losses at the gene ends were 6 bases for V and 1 base for J; bases not matched to a gene: 5. Germline CDR1 reads SGDLS; CDR2 reads YYNGEE. The CDR3 is 15 amino acids. The CDR3 DNA sequence: TGTGCCAGCACAGCGGGGGGGCCGGGCACAGATACGCAGTATTTT. Its translation: CASTAGGPGTDTQYF.

This clonotype showed up many times. J is TRBJ2-1 and V is TRBV18, with 14 bases lining up with TRBD2. Germline CDR1 is KGHSH and CDR2 is LQKENI. This CDR3 spans 18 amino acids. The trim removed 1 base at V and 4 bases at J, leaving 6 bases unmatched. The DNA for the CDR3 is TGTGCCAGCTCACCACGCGGGACTAGCGGGAGTAGTTACAATGAGCAGTTCTTC. Its translation is CASSPRGTSGSSYNEQFF.

This clonotype showed up just a few times. The rearrangement joins TRBV6-1 to TRBJ2-5; 10 bases are shared with TRBD1. CDR3 length: 16 residues. Germline V gene sequence: CDR1 MNHNS, CDR2 SASEGT. After removal of 6 bases from V and 3 bases from J, the junction contained 10 bases not matched to a gene. CDR3 amino acids: CASRNPPGQGKETQYF. In nucleotides, the CDR3 is TGTGCCAGCAGGAATCCCCCGGGACAGGGGAAAGAGACCCAGTACTTC.

This clonotype was counted many times. The rearrangement joins TRBV7-2 to TRBJ2-5; 8 bases map to TRBD2. Germline V gene data show CDR1 as SGHTA and CDR2 as FQGNSA. CDR3 size: 15 residues. V shed 2 bases, J shed 1 base, and the junction held 3 bases outside the gene matches. CDR3 residues: CASSLTGTSQETQYF. The CDR3 DNA sequence: TGTGCCAGCAGCTTAACAGGGACTAGCCAAGAGACCCAGTACTTC.

The V and J genes are TRBV28 and TRBJ1-5; tentatively, D is TRBD1 (5 bases). Germline V gene sequence: CDR1 MDHEN, CDR2 SYDVKM. The CDR3 contains 16 residues. The V end lost 2 bases, the J end lost 0 bases, and 11 bases lay between the germline ends. CDR3 DNA: TGTGCCAGCAGTTTACAGCGGGGGTATAGCAATCAGCCCCAGCATTTT. As protein: CASSLQRGYSNQPQHF.

This clonotype appeared many times. The rearrangement links TRBV5-1 to TRBJ2-1; TRBD1 aligns across 10 bases. This CDR3 has 15 residues. CDR1 is SGHRS, CDR2 YFSETQ, per germline. V shed 5 bases and J 4 bases; nucleotides not matched to a gene: 6. The CDR3 region is CASSPGTGAYNEQFF. DNA for the CDR3: TGCGCCAGCAGTCCCGGGACAGGGGCTTACAATGAGCAGTTCTTC.

This clonotype was counted between two and nine times. This chain links TRBV18 with TRBJ1-6; the D gene is possibly TRBD1 (5 bases). Trimming took off 4 bases at V and 7 bases at J, with 8 bases between the two ends. In germline, CDR1 is KGHSH, CDR2 LQKENI. The CDR3 has 13 residues. CDR3 protein: CASSRGTNSPLHF. The CDR3 nucleotides are TGTGCCAGCTCACGGGGGACCAATTCACCCCTCCACTTT.

This clonotype was counted many times. The chain links TRBV20-1 to TRBJ1-1; TRBD1 aligns across 9 bases. The CDR3 runs 18 residues. V shed 2 bases, J shed 1 base, and the junction held 14 bases outside the gene matches. Germline assignment: CDR1 DFQATT and CDR2 SNEGSKA (reference sequence). The CDR3 DNA reads TGCAGTGCTAGATCTCTAGGACAGGGGATAGCGGGGAACACTGAAGCTTTCTTT. Translating it yields CSARSLGQGIAGNTEAFF.

On this clonotype: Relative to the germline gene, one junction end is altered; a read error may explain this. The gene calls are TRBV6-2 or TRBV6-3 and TRBJ1-2, with D unresolved. The germline V gene encodes CDR1 MNHEY and CDR2 SVGEGT. The CDR3 sequence is 14 residues long. CDR3 DNA: TGTGCCAGCATGGGGAGTAGCGAGACCTATGGCTACATCTTC. This gives the protein CASMGSSETYGYIF.

This clonotype was recorded at least ten times. V gene TRBV4-3 combines with J gene TRBJ1-4; D call uncertain. The CDR3 sequence is 16 residues long. Per germline, CDR1 LGHNA and CDR2 YSLEER. V lost 4 bases and J lost 4, with 16 bases in between. The CDR3 DNA reads TGCGCCAGCAGCCCACGTTCGGACTCCGATAATGAAAAACTGTTTTTT. This codes for CASSPRSDSDNEKLFF.

The J gene is TRBJ1-1, the V gene TRBV7-9; D gene ambiguous. V was pared by 2 bases and J by 10 bases, with 14 bases between. In germline, CDR1 is SEHNR, CDR2 FQNEAQ (reference sequence). The CDR3 is made up of 13 amino acids. The DNA of the CDR3 is TGTGCCAGCAGCTTACCTCACGCTAAAAGAGCTTTCTTT. Amino acid sequence: CASSLPHAKRAFF.

The rearrangement uses TRBV12-3 or TRBV12-4 and TRBJ2-2, with D possibly TRBD1 on 7 matching bases. The CDR3 consists of 15 residues. V lost 7 bases to trimming and J lost 4 bases, with 16 bases between them. The CDR3, as DNA: TGTGCCAGCAATACCAGGGGGGTTTCCACCGGGGAGCTGTTTTTT. Its translation: CASNTRGVSTGELFF.

The chain uses TRBV20-1 and TRBJ2-3, with 13 bases lining up with TRBD2. This CDR3 has 16 amino acids. With 3 bases clipped from V and 6 bases from J, the junction kept 9 bases outside the gene matches. Per germline, CDR1 DFQATT and CDR2 SNEGSKA (reference sequence). The CDR3 coding sequence is TGCAGTGCTAGGCCCTATTTGACTAGCGGGGGGGATACGCAGTATTTT. Protein product: CSARPYLTSGGDTQYF.